Listed here are 14 T cell receptor beta chains from one sample, sequenced in a study of T cell changes during pregnancy in multiple sclerosis. Using immunoSEQ multiplex PCR, the repertoire was profiled, and TCRdb retains in-frame clones only, with some absent. The profile shows some 30,000 clones, roughly nine tenths of them singletons. Sequences were derived from CD8+ T cells from peripheral blood mononuclear cells, sampled before pregnancy. These receptors all stem from a female donor with multiple sclerosis, enrolled in a pregnancy study.

V usage is TRBV29-1 and J usage is TRBJ2-7, with 8 nucleotides matching TRBD1. Germline V CDR1 and CDR2: SQVTM, ANQGSEA. The CDR3 loop spans 14 amino acids. The trim removed 4 bases at V and 4 bases at J, leaving 9 bases unmatched. Written as DNA, the CDR3 is TGCAGCGTTGTAGGAGACAGGGGTAGGTACGAGCAGTACTTC. It yields the protein CSVVGDRGRYEQYF.

The genes are TRBV7-9 and TRBJ1-2; D is unresolved. The CDR3 totals 15 residues. V shed 4 bases and J shed 6 bases, with 18 bases lying between them. Germline V gene data show CDR1 as SEHNR and CDR2 as FQNEAQ (reference sequence). The CDR3, as DNA: TGTGCCAGCAGCTCTATCCCTAACCCCAGGCATGGCTACACCTTC. Its protein product is CASSSIPNPRHGYTF.

This rearrangement joins TRBV6-1 to TRBJ2-7; D unclear. V lost 0 bases and J 5 bases, leaving 17 bases between the germline ends. CDR3 length: 16 residues. Germline-derived CDR1 and CDR2 are MNHNS and SASEGT. CDR3 DNA sequence: TGTGCCAGCAGTGAAGCGTTCGAGGTCACCGGCGACGAGCAGTACTTC. It yields the protein CASSEAFEVTGDEQYF.

The rearrangement joins TRBV13 to TRBJ2-3; D perhaps matches TRBD1 (6 bases). The CDR3 contains 13 residues. Trimming removed 2 bases at V and 6 bases at J, with 9 bases between. Germline CDR1 is PRHDT and CDR2 is FYEKMQ (reference sequence). CDR3 amino acids: CASSLNRVDTQYF. CDR3 sequence (DNA): TGTGCCAGCAGCTTAAACAGGGTGGATACGCAGTATTTT. Looking up the rest from reference TRBV13 and TRBJ2-3 gives the full variable domain: AAGVIQSPRHLIKEKRETATLKCYPIPRHDTVYWYQQGPGQDPQFLISFYEKMQSDKGSIPDRFSAQQFSDYHSELNMSSLELGDSALYFCASSLNRVDTQYFGPGTRLTVL.

This chain uses TRBV6-1 with TRBJ2-1; D perhaps matches TRBD2 (5 bases). The CDR3 covers 15 residues. The ends were cut back, 0 bases at V and 4 bases at J, with 10 bases in the middle. Looked up from germline, CDR1 is MNHNS and CDR2 is SASEGT. CDR3 loop: CASSEASAGYNEQFF. CDR3 nucleotides: TGTGCCAGCAGTGAAGCCTCTGCGGGTTACAATGAGCAGTTCTTC.

The V call is TRBV29-1, the J call TRBJ1-1; TRBD1 might be the D (5 bases). Trimming shortened V by 3 bases and J by 7 bases, and 12 bases separated the two germline ends. This CDR3 has 12 residues. CDR1 is SQVTM, CDR2 ANQGSEA, per germline. The CDR3 DNA follows: TGCAGCGTTGAGGGAGGGGACCTTGAAGCTTTCTTT. It translates to CSVEGGDLEAFF. Based on the CDR3 plus reference TRBV29-1 and TRBJ1-1, the full variable domain is SAVISQKPSRDICQRGTSLTIQCQVDSQVTMMFWYRQQPGQSLTLIATANQGSEATYESGFVIDKFPISRPNLTFSTLTVSNMSPEDSSIYLCSVEGGDLEAFFGQGTRLTVV.

The V call is TRBV7-9, the J call TRBJ2-7; 8 bases are shared with TRBD2. The CDR3 has 16 residues. Trimming took 3 bases from V and 0 from J; bases not matched to a gene: 7. The germline V gene has CDR1 SEHNR and CDR2 FQNEAQ (reference sequence). The DNA of the CDR3 is TGTGCCAGCAGCTTCCCGGTAGCGGGGAGCTCCTACGAGCAGTACTTC. Protein: CASSFPVAGSSYEQYF.

The chain couples TRBV7-9 to TRBJ1-1; TRBD1 matches at 7 bases. Germline assignment: CDR1 SEHNR and CDR2 FQNEAQ (reference sequence). Trimming removed 4 bases from V and 1 base from J; junction bases left unmatched: 9. This CDR3 is built from 16 residues. The chain's CDR3 is CASSSKQGLPNTEAFF. In DNA form, the CDR3 reads TGTGCCAGCAGCTCAAAACAGGGGCTTCCGAACACTGAAGCTTTCTTT.

The CDR3 bases are TGTGCCAGCAGCTTACAGGGAACCTACGAGCAGTACTTC. Translated: CASSLQGTYEQYF. V gene TRBV5-6 combines with J gene TRBJ2-7, with a weak D call TRBD1 (6 bases). Germline CDR1 is SGHDT and CDR2 is YYEEEE. With 2 bases removed from V and 2 bases from J, the gap between germline ends came to 8 bases. This CDR3 has 13 residues.

The chain carries TRBV19 and TRBJ2-1; D gene uncertain. From germline, CDR1 is LNHDA and CDR2 SQIVND (reference sequence). V dropped 7 bases and J dropped 4 bases, with 11 bases sitting between them. CDR3 length equals 13 residues. CDR3 nucleotide sequence: TGTGCCAGTACCGCCCCTCGGTACAATGAGCAGTTCTTC. It is translated as CASTAPRYNEQFF.

V usage is TRBV9 and J usage is TRBJ2-1; 8 nucleotides line up with TRBD2. The CDR3 length is 16 residues. Germline CDR1 reads SGDLS; CDR2 reads YYNGEE. The trim removed 4 bases at V and 5 bases at J, leaving 11 bases unmatched. CDR3 sequence reads: CASSPASGFPNNEQFF. In DNA form, the CDR3 reads TGTGCCAGCAGCCCTGCTAGCGGGTTCCCCAACAATGAGCAGTTCTTC.

CDR3 in DNA: TGTGCCAGCAGTGATATGGAGACGTGGAACGAGCAGTACTTC. This codes for CASSDMETWNEQYF. The chain employs TRBV28 and TRBJ2-7; no clear D. This CDR3 has 14 amino acids. Trimming took 5 bases from V and 5 from J, leaving 16 bases between them. Germline assignment: CDR1 MDHEN and CDR2 SYDVKM.

This chain links TRBV7-6 with TRBJ2-1; 9 bases agree with TRBD2. V shed 2 bases and J 4 bases; nucleotides not matched to a gene: 0. CDR1 is SGHVS, CDR2 FNYEAQ, per germline. The CDR3 is 14 amino acids. CDR3 in amino acids: CASSLSGGYNEQFF. The CDR3 DNA reads as TGTGCCAGCAGCTTAAGCGGGGGGTACAATGAGCAGTTCTTC.

The chain links TRBV10-1 to TRBJ1-5; D is perhaps TRBD1 (5 bases). Per the germline V gene, CDR1 is WNHNN and CDR2 is SYGVQD (reference sequence). The CDR3 spans 14 residues. V was trimmed by 3 bases and J by 5 bases, leaving 11 bases between them. The DNA of the CDR3 is TGCGCCAGCAGTGACTCGACAGACTATCAGCCCCAGCATTTT. Amino acids: CASSDSTDYQPQHF.